The clone carrying this TCR beta chain occurred many times. The data originate from a study of T-cell reconstitution after alpha-beta-depleted transplantation in children. The TCRbeta library was prepared with unique molecular identifiers. Via MiXCR, TCRdb re-called the PCR reads, giving one row per CDR3 protein. Of about 460,000 distinct CDR3 sequences detected, approximately 13% appear once; the ten largest clones hold around 5.6%. Trimming left V 0 bases short and J 1 base short, with 16 bases between. Germline V CDR1 and CDR2: LGHNA, YSLEER. There are 18 residues in the CDR3. The receptor was derived from a human donor who donated a stem cell graft to a child with combined immunodeficiency. Sequencing used PBMCs from the stem cell graft donor, obtained from the stem cell graft. V usage is TRBV4-3 and J usage is TRBJ2-1; weak D call: TRBD2 (6 bases). In DNA, the CDR3 is TGCGCCAGCAGCCAAGATGGGTTAGGGCTAGCGTCCTACAATGAGCAGTTCTTC. Translating gives CASSQDGLGLASYNEQFF.